This note documents a single T cell receptor beta chain sequence. The CDR3 loop spans 14 amino acids. Germline assignment: CDR1 LNHDA and CDR2 SQIVND (reference sequence). V lost 4 bases, J lost 2 bases, and 12 bases lay in between. TCRdb fed the reads into MiXCR, producing one record per CDR3 protein. The table records 250,000 to 350,000 distinct CDR3 sequences, around 25% of them present only once. The sample comes from a study of T cell repertoires in cytomegalovirus infection. About the research overall: An indication of both CMV infection and matching HLA type came from public TCR beta signatures.

Sequenced material: PBMCs. The genes are TRBV19 and TRBJ2-7; D remains ambiguous. The TCR was taken from a human donor in good health (CMV status not recorded). Some clones in this sample may be carry-over from other donors' samples. CDR3: CASSTWGRAYEQYF. DNA of the CDR3: TGTGCCAGTAGTACGTGGGGAAGGGCCTACGAGCAGTACTTC.